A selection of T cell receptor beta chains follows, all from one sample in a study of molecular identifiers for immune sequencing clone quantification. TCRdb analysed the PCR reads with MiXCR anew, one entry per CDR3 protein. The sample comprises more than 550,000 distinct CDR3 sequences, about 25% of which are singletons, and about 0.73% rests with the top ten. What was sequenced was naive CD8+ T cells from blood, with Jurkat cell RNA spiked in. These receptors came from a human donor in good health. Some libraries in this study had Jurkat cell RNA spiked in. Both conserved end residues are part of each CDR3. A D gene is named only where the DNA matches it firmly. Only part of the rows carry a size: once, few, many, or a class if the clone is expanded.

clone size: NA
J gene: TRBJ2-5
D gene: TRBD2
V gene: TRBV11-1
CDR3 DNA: TGTGCCAGCAGCTTAAGGTTTTTGGTGGCGGGAGAAGAGACCCAGTACTTC
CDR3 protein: CASSLRFLVAGEETQYF

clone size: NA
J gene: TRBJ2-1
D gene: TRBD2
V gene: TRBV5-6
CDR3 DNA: TGTGCCAGCAGCCCGGGGGGAGGGTACAATGAGCAGTTCTTC
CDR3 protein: CASSPGGGYNEQFF

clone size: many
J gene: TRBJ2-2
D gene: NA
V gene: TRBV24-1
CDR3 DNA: TGTGCCACCACGGGGGCCGACACCGGGGAGCTGTTTTTT
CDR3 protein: CATTGADTGELFF

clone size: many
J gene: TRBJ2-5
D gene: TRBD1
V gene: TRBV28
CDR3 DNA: TGTGCCAGCTTGACCGGGACAGGGGCCGTTGAAGAGACCCAGTACTTC
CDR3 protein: CASLTGTGAVEETQYF

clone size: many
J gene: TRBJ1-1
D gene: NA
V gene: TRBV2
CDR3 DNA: TGTGCCAGCATGGGAGGGACCTACACTGAAGCTTTCTTT
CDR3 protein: CASMGGTYTEAFF

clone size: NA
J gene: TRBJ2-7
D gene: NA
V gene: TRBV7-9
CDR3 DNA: TGTGCCAGCAGCCTCACCGGGACCAACACCCCCTCCTACGAGCAGTACTTC
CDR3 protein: CASSLTGTNTPSYEQYF

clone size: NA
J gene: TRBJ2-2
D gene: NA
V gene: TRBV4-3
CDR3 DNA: TGCGCCGGCAGCCAAGATGGGCGGGGCGCGAACACCGGGGAGCTGTTTTTT
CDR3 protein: CAGSQDGRGANTGELFF

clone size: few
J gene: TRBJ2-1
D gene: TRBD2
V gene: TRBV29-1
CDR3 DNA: TGCAGCGTTGAAGAGACTAGCGGGGCAGACAATGAGCAGTTCTTC
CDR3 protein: CSVEETSGADNEQFF

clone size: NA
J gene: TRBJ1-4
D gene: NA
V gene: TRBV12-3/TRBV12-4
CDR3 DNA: TGTGCCAGCAGTCCGTACCTTGCAACTAATGAAAAACTGTTTTTT
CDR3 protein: CASSPYLATNEKLFF

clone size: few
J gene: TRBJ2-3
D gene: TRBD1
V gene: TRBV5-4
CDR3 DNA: TGTGCCAGCAGCTTGGGAGACAGGGGTTCAGATACGCAGTATTTT
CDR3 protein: CASSLGDRGSDTQYF

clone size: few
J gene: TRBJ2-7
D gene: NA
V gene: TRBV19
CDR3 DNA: TGTGCCAGTAGTATAACGGTCGATTACGAGCAGTACTTC
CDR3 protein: CASSITVDYEQYF

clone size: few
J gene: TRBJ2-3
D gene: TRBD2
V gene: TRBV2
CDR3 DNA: TGTGCCAGCAGTGAAGTGAGACAGACTAGCTCAGATACGCAGTATTTT
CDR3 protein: CASSEVRQTSSDTQYF

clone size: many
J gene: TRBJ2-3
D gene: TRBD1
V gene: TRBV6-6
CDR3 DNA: TGTGCCAGCATCGAGAGCCGGGACAGGGTTTCAGATACGCAGTATTTT
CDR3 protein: CASIESRDRVSDTQYF

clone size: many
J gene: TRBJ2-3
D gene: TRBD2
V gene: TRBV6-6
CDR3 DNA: TGTGCCAGCAGCACCCCGTGGGCTAGCGGATCAGATACGCAGTATTTT
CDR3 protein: CASSTPWASGSDTQYF

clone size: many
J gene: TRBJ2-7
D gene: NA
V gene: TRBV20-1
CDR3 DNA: TGCAGTGCTAGCGGGAACTACGAGCAGTACTTC
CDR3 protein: CSASGNYEQYF

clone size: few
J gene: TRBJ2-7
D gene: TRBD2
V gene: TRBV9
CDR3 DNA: TGTGCCAGCAGCCTCACTAGCGGGCCGACCTACGAGCAGTACTTC
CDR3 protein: CASSLTSGPTYEQYF

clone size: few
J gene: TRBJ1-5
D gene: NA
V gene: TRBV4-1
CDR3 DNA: TGCGCCAGCAGCCAAGTATCCGAGGACCAGCCCCAGCATTTT
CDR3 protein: CASSQVSEDQPQHF

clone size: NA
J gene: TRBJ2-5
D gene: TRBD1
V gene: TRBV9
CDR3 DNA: TGTGCCAGCAGCGTAGGGACAGGGCAGGGACGGAAAGAGACCCAGTACTTC
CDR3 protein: CASSVGTGQGRKETQYF

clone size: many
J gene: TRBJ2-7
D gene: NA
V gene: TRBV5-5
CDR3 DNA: TGTGCCAGCAGCTTGAGCAGGGTGGGCTACGAGCAGTACTTC
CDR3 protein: CASSLSRVGYEQYF

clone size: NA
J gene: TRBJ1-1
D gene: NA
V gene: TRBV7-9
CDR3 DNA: TGTGCCCTGGGCGGGACTGGGTTAACTGAAGCTTTCTTT
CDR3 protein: CALGGTGLTEAFF

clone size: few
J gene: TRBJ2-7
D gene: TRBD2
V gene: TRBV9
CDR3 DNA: TGTGCCAGCAGCCCAAGCGGGAGAGGGGCCTACGAGCAGTACTTC
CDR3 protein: CASSPSGRGAYEQYF

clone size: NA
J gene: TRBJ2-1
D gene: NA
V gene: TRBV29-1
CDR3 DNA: TGCAGCGTTGAAGGCACTACTAGTTTCGATGAGCAGTTCTTC
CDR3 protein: CSVEGTTSFDEQFF